The following is a T cell receptor beta chain sequence with its context. Losses at the gene ends were 2 bases for V and 7 bases for J; bases not matched to a gene: 8. Looked up from germline, CDR1 is LGHDT and CDR2 is YNNKEL (reference sequence). This CDR3 comprises 16 residues. This specimen belongs to a study of blood T cell repertoires in COVID-19. Per the authors' pipeline: Researchers report that nucleated cell counts were estimated from reference gene primer amplification. The protocol was immunoSEQ multiplex PCR, while the TCRdb copy is restricted to in-frame clones and leaves out a portion. For V, J and clone size, that table is used; D and trimming come from the DNA. The sample lists roughly 20,000 clones, about 85% occurring once.

Input material: peripheral blood. This receptor was obtained from a human donor with active COVID-19. The donor label of this sample is uncertain. The chain couples TRBV3-1 (or the pseudogene TRBV3-2) to TRBJ2-1, with 10 bases identical to TRBD2. The CDR3 DNA reads as TGTGCCAGCAGCCAATCTAGCCTAGCGGGAGCTAATGAGCAGTTCTTC. Its translation is CASSQSSLAGANEQFF.